What follows describes a single T cell receptor beta chain. What it binds is unknown. TCRdb's copy holds only in-frame clones and misses some; the assay was immunoSEQ multiplex PCR. This sample has about 21,000 clones, with 65% to 75% found just once. Looked up from germline, CDR1 is SNHLY and CDR2 is FYNNEI. The CDR3 runs 15 residues. Trimming took off 6 bases at V and 0 bases at J, with 14 bases between the two ends. The data were taken from a study of cytotoxic CD8 clonotypes in ibrutinib-treated CLL. Findings and caveats of the study: Circulating CD8+ T-cell counts were tracked by baseline clonality, which exceeded that of age-matched healthy donors. Higher clonality was seen at ibrutinib response and a return toward baseline at progression.

The sequence was collected from a human donor with chronic lymphocytic leukemia. The material sequenced was PBMCs, taken before ibrutinib treatment. The chain is built from TRBV2 and TRBJ1-2; D is unresolved. For the CDR3, the DNA is TGTGCCAGCAGCCTTGACACCGAAGCTAACTATGGCTACACCTTC. It translates to CASSLDTEANYGYTF.